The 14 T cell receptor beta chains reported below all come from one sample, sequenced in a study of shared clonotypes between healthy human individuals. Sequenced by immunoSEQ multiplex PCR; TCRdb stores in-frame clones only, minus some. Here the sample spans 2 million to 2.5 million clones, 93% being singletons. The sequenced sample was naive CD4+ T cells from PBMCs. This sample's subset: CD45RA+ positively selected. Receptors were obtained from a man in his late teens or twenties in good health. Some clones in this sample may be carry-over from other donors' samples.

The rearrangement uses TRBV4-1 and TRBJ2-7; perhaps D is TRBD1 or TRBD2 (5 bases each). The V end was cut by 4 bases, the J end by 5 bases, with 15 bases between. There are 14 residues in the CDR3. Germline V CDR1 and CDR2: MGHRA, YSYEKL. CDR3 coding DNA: TGCGCCAGCAGCCGGGGGATTCCTCTAGACGAGCAGTACTTC. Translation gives CASSRGIPLDEQYF.

The CDR3 loop reads CASGSVGTSNTIYF. The CDR3 region has the DNA TGTGCCAGCGGCTCTGTGGGTACATCCAACACCATATATTTT. The V and J genes are TRBV7-9 and TRBJ1-3; D is undetermined. CDR3 size: 14 residues. In germline, CDR1 is SEHNR, CDR2 FQNEAQ (reference sequence). V was clipped by 8 bases and J by 7 bases, with 18 bases between them.

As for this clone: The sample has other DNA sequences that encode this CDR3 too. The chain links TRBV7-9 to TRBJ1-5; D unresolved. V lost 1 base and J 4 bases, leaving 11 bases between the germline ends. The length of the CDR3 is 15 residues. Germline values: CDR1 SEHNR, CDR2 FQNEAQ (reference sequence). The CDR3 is CASSLEGSVNQPQHF. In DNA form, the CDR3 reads TGTGCCAGCAGCTTAGAGGGAAGTGTTAATCAGCCCCAGCATTTT.

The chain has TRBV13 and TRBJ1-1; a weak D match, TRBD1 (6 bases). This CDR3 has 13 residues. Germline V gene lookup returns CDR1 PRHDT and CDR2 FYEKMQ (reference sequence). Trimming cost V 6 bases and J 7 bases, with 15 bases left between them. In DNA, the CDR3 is TGTGCCAGCAGACTGGAGGGGGGCGGTGAAGCTTTCTTT. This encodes CASRLEGGGEAFF.

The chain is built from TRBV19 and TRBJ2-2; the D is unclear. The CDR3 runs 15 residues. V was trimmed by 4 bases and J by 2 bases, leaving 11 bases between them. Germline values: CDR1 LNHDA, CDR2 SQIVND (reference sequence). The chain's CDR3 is CASSTGSTNTGELFF. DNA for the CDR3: TGTGCCAGTAGTACCGGGTCGACAAACACCGGGGAGCTGTTTTTT.

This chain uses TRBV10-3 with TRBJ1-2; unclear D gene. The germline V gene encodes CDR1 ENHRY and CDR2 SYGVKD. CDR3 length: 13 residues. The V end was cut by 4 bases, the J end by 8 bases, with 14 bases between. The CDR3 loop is CAISGVQGSGYTF. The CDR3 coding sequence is TGTGCCATCAGTGGGGTTCAAGGCAGCGGCTACACCTTC.

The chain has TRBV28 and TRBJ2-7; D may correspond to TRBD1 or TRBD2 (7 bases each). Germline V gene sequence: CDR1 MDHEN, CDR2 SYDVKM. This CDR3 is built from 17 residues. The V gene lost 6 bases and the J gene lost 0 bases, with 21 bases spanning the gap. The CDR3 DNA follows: TGTGCCAGCAGGGGGGAGGGAGGGGGCGCCAGCTCCTACGAGCAGTACTTC. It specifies CASRGEGGGASSYEQYF.

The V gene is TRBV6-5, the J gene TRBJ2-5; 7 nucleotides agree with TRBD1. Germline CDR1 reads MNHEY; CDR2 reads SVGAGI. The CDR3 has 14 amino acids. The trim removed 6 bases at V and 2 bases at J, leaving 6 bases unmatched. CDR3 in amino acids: CASSRGTVQETQYF. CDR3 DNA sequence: TGTGCCAGCAGCAGGGGGACCGTTCAAGAGACCCAGTACTTC.

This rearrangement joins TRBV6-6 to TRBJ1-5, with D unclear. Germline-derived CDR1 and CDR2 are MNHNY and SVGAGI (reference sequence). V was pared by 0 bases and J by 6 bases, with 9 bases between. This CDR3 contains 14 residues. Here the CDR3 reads CASSYSRQTQPQHF. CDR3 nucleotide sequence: TGTGCCAGCAGTTACTCGAGGCAGACTCAGCCCCAGCATTTT.

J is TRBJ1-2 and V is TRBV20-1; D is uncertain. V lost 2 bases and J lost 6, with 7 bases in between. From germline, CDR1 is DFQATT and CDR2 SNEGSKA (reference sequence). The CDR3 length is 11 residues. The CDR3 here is CSARSADGYTF. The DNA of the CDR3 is TGCAGTGCTAGAAGTGCAGATGGCTACACCTTC.

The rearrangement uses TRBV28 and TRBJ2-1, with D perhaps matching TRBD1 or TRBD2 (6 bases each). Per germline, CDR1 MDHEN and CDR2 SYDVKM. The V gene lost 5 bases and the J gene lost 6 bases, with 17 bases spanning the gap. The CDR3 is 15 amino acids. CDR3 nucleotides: TGTGCCAGCAGTCGTCACAGGGAGGTACTCAATGAGCAGTTCTTC. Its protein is CASSRHREVLNEQFF. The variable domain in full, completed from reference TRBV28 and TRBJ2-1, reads DVKVTQSSRYLVKRTGEKVFLECVQDMDHENMFWYRQDPGLGLRLIYFSYDVKMKEKGDIPEGYSVSREKKERFSLILESASTNQTSMYLCASSRHREVLNEQFFGPGTRLTVL.

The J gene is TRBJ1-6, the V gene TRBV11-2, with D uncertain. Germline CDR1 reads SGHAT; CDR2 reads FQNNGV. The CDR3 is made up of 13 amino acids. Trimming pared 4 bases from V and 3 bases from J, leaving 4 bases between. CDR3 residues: CASSSVYNSPLHF. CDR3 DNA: TGTGCCAGCAGCTCAGTCTATAATTCACCCCTCCACTTT.

The DNA of the CDR3 is TGTGCCAGCAGTTACTCGAGGACAGGGGCCTACACCTTC. This encodes CASSYSRTGAYTF. The chain is built from TRBV6-5 and TRBJ1-2, with 9 positions matching TRBD1. V was pared by 0 bases and J by 10 bases, with 3 bases of the junction left unmatched. Germline V gene data show CDR1 as MNHEY and CDR2 as SVGAGI. The CDR3 covers 13 residues.

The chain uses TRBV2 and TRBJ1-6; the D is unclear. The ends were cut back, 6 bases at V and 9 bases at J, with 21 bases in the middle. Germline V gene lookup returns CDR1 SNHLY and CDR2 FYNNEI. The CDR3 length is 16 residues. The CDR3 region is CASRDRLGGLISPLHF. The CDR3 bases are TGTGCCAGCAGAGACCGCCTGGGAGGGCTTATTTCACCCCTCCACTTT.